This T cell receptor beta chain was retrieved from a study of beta chain features in type 1 diabetes. Background on the study: Across the samples, more than 85 million sorted cells were examined in total.

This CDR3 is built from 13 residues. V lost 7 bases and J lost 13; bases outside the gene matches: 11. The germline V gene has CDR1 SGHTA and CDR2 FQGNSA. Expressed TCRB transcripts were sequenced after all isolated RNA was converted to cDNA. Only in-frame clones appear in the TCRdb table, and some are missing; sequencing was by immunoSEQ multiplex PCR. In the table there are about 320,000 clones, approximately 14% of which are singletons. Sorting with CD45RO/CCR7/CD25/CD127/CD95/CD27 yielded naive, central memory, regulatory and stem-like memory CD4+ cells. This clone has a handful of counts. The TCR comes from a young man in good health. The V gene is TRBV7-2, the J gene TRBJ2-5; 11 bases map to TRBD2. What was sequenced was central memory CD4+ T cells from blood. DNA of the CDR3: TGTGCCAGCAACCAAGCCGGGACTAGCGGTCTGTACTTC. This codes for CASNQAGTSGLYF. The full variable domain, with the rest looked up from reference TRBV7-2 and TRBJ2-5, is GAGVSQSPSNKVTEKGKDVELRCDPISGHTALYWYRQSLGQGLEFLIYFQGNSAPDKSGLPSDRFSAERTGGSVSTLTIQRTQQEDSAVYLCASNQAGTSGLYFGPGTRLLVL.